A single sample is the source of the 31 T cell receptor beta chains below, sequenced in a study of T cells expressing NK-cell markers. One entry per CDR3 protein, without DNA, is what TCRdb gives after re-calling the 5' RACE reads. The sample totals 200,000 to 300,000 distinct CDR3 sequences. Material: blood T cells: a sorted CD56 or NKG2C T cell subset, CD4+ or CD8+ T cells, or bulk PBMC T cells (not recorded which). These receptor sequences come from a woman aged 18 to 75 in good health.

CDR3 residues: CASSWTNSPLHF. The genes are TRBV7-2 and TRBJ1-6; with no DNA, the TCRdb D assignment of TRBD1 cannot be verified. Germline CDR1 and CDR2: SGHTA and FQGNSA. The CDR3 has 12 amino acids.

The chain carries TRBV20-1 and TRBJ1-5; the TRBD1 assignment by TCRdb is unverifiable without DNA. The CDR3 has 15 residues. Germline V CDR1 and CDR2: DFQATT, SNEGSKA (reference sequence). CDR3 sequence: CSAGVSGDRAQPQHF.

The chain couples TRBV20-1 to TRBJ2-3; the D gene TCRdb calls, TRBD2, cannot be checked with no DNA. CDR1 is DFQATT and CDR2 is SNEGSKA in the germline V gene (reference sequence). This CDR3 has 16 residues. The CDR3: CSARNPSKFPADTQYF.

The chain recombines TRBV7-2 with TRBJ1-1. The CDR3 has 14 amino acids. Germline V gene lookup returns CDR1 SGHTA and CDR2 FQGNSA. CDR3 amino acids: CASSLAHRNTEAFF.

V and J are TRBV20-1 and TRBJ2-5; the D gene TCRdb calls, TRBD2, cannot be checked with no DNA. The CDR3 spans 14 residues. The germline V gene encodes CDR1 DFQATT and CDR2 SNEGSKA (reference sequence). The CDR3 region is CSAGRASGRETQYF.

This chain connects TRBV7-8 to TRBJ2-7; TCRdb's D gene call, TRBD1, goes unchecked for lack of DNA. CDR1 and CDR2 (germline): SGHVS, FQNEAQ. The CDR3 runs to 13 residues. Here the CDR3 reads CASSLIDSYEQYF.

The chain couples TRBV5-1 to TRBJ1-6; checking the TCRdb D call of TRBD1 is not possible without DNA. The CDR3 is 16 amino acids. In germline, CDR1 is SGHRS, CDR2 YFSETQ. The CDR3 region is CASSPQDSSYNSPLHF.

The chain employs TRBV6-5 and TRBJ2-3. The CDR3 contains 15 residues. Germline V gene data show CDR1 as MNHEY and CDR2 as SVGAGI. The CDR3 loop is CASSYSRTSSDTQYF.

The chain has TRBV20-1 and TRBJ2-1. The germline gives CDR1 DFQATT, CDR2 SNEGSKA (reference sequence). This CDR3 is built from 15 residues. The CDR3 reads CSARDMGYSYNEQFF.

The chain has TRBV5-1 and TRBJ2-7; the D call of TRBD1 rests on TCRdb alone, since no DNA is present to check it. The CDR3 totals 16 residues. Germline CDR1 reads SGHRS; CDR2 reads YFSETQ. The chain's CDR3 is CASSYTGTQTSYEQYF.

CDR3 amino acids: CASSHRDFVYGYTF. The J gene is TRBJ1-2, the V gene TRBV5-5; checking the TCRdb D call of TRBD1 is not possible without DNA. There are 14 residues in the CDR3. Germline lookup yields CDR1 SGHKS and CDR2 YYEKEE (reference sequence).

CDR3 protein: CASSFPGYNSPLHF. The chain uses TRBV27 and TRBJ1-6; TCRdb proposes TRBD1, but this gene call is untestable without DNA. Germline lookup yields CDR1 MNHEY and CDR2 SMNVEV (reference sequence). The CDR3 runs 14 residues.

The V call is TRBV7-9, the J call TRBJ2-1; TCRdb outputs TRBD1, but without DNA this stays unchecked. CDR1 SEHNR and CDR2 FQNEAQ come from the germline V gene (reference sequence). The CDR3 totals 12 residues. CDR3 sequence: CASSKQGGEQFF.

The chain joins TRBV20-1 to TRBJ2-1; TCRdb reports TRBD1, a call that lacks DNA to check it against. CDR3 length: 12 residues. Germline assignment: CDR1 DFQATT and CDR2 SNEGSKA (reference sequence). The CDR3 loop is CSAAGTSNEQFF.

The V and J genes are TRBV4-3 and TRBJ1-1; lacking DNA, the TRBD1 call made by TCRdb goes unchecked. Germline values: CDR1 LGHNA, CDR2 YSLEER. The CDR3 length is 15 residues. The chain's CDR3 is CASSRYGQGATEAFF.

The rearrangement joins TRBV29-1 to TRBJ2-5; TCRdb returns TRBD1, unconfirmable since there is no DNA. CDR3 size: 13 residues. Germline V CDR1 and CDR2: SQVTM, ANQGSEA. CDR3 loop: CSELQGPQETQYF.

V usage is TRBV30 and J usage is TRBJ2-1; the D gene TCRdb calls, TRBD1, cannot be checked with no DNA. CDR1 GTSNPN and CDR2 SVGIG come from the germline V gene (reference sequence). This CDR3 is 14 amino acids long. This chain's CDR3 is CAWSGGSSYNEQFF.

This rearrangement joins TRBV2 to TRBJ1-6; TCRdb proposes TRBD1, but this gene call is untestable without DNA. Germline lookup yields CDR1 SNHLY and CDR2 FYNNEI. The length of the CDR3 is 14 residues. The CDR3 is CASKGHFSNSPLHF.

The rearrangement uses TRBV5-1 and TRBJ2-5; the TCRdb call, TRBD1, lacks DNA for checking. The CDR3 sequence is 13 residues long. Germline V gives CDR1 SGHRS, CDR2 YFSETQ. CDR3 in amino acids: CASSSGQDLTQYF.

J is TRBJ2-7 and V is TRBV29-1. This CDR3 region has 12 residues. CDR1 is SQVTM and CDR2 is ANQGSEA in the germline V gene. The CDR3 protein is CSVSGSIYEQYF.

The CDR3: CASSLTSGETQYF. The rearrangement uses TRBV4-1 and TRBJ2-5; TCRdb's assignment of TRBD2 cannot be checked, as there is no DNA. The CDR3 is 13 residues long. Germline CDR1 MGHRA, CDR2 YSYEKL.

V and J are TRBV7-2 and TRBJ2-3; TCRdb proposes TRBD2, but this gene call is untestable without DNA. Germline V gene data show CDR1 as SGHTA and CDR2 as FQGNSA. This CDR3 has 13 amino acids. CDR3 sequence: CASSTTRSDTQYF.

The CDR3 sequence is CACTGQSNQPQHF. The chain uses TRBV30 and TRBJ1-5; TCRdb outputs TRBD1, but without DNA this stays unchecked. The CDR3 is 13 residues long. Germline-derived CDR1 and CDR2 are GTSNPN and SVGIG (reference sequence).

The rearrangement links TRBV20-1 to TRBJ2-7; TCRdb proposes TRBD1, but this gene call is untestable without DNA. The CDR3 loop spans 12 amino acids. CDR1 DFQATT and CDR2 SNEGSKA come from the germline V gene (reference sequence). The chain's CDR3 is CSARSPIYEQYF.

CDR3 sequence: CASRQTGTGGTGELFF. The chain carries TRBV12-3 or TRBV12-4 and TRBJ2-2; checking the TCRdb D call of TRBD1 is not possible without DNA. This CDR3 spans 16 amino acids.

The V call is TRBV18, the J call TRBJ2-5; as DNA is missing, the TRBD2 call by TCRdb cannot be tested. The CDR3 extends over 14 amino acids. Germline CDR1 reads KGHSH; CDR2 reads LQKENI. The CDR3 sequence is CASSLGRPAETQYF.

The V and J genes are TRBV12-3 or TRBV12-4 and TRBJ1-2; TCRdb lists TRBD1, though no DNA is available to test this call. This CDR3 has 14 residues. The CDR3 reads CASSLVTGGGGYTF.

V is TRBV30 and J is TRBJ2-1; absent DNA, TCRdb's TRBD2 call cannot be checked. The CDR3 length is 15 residues. Germline CDR1 reads GTSNPN; CDR2 reads SVGIG (reference sequence). The CDR3 here is CASKSGTYSYNEQFF.

CDR3 loop: CATSRDSDYGYTF. The chain combines TRBV15 with TRBJ1-2. This CDR3 has 13 amino acids. The germline CDR1 and CDR2 sequences are LNHNV and YYDKDF (reference sequence).

V gene TRBV20-1 combines with J gene TRBJ2-2; the TCRdb call, TRBD1, lacks DNA for checking. The CDR3 extends over 15 amino acids. Per the germline V gene, CDR1 is DFQATT and CDR2 is SNEGSKA (reference sequence). The CDR3 loop reads CSARVTGLNTGELFF.

This sequence joins TRBV5-1 and TRBJ2-1; with no DNA, the TCRdb D assignment of TRBD1 cannot be verified. This CDR3 spans 15 amino acids. Germline CDR1 is SGHRS and CDR2 is YFSETQ. The CDR3 here is CASSLVGQAYNEQFF.